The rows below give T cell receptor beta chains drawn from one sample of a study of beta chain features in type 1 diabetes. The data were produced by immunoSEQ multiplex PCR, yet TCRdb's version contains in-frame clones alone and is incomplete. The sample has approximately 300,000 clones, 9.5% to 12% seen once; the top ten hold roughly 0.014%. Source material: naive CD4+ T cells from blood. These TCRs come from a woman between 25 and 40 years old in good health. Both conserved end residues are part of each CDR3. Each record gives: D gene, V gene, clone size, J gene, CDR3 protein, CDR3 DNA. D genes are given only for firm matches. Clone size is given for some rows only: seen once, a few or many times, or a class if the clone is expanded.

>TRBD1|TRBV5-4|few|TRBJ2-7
CASSPNRGYYEQYF
TGTGCCAGCAGCCCAAACAGGGGGTACTACGAGCAGTACTTC
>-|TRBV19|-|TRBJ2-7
CASSIDSTYEQYF
TGTGCCAGTAGTATTGACAGTACCTACGAGCAGTACTTC
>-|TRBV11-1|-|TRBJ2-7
CASSLNRWIDEQYF
TGTGCCAGCAGCTTAAACAGATGGATTGACGAGCAGTACTTC
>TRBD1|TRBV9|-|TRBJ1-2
CASSGFLGQSRYGYTF
TGTGCCAGCAGCGGGTTCTTGGGACAGTCGAGGTATGGCTACACCTTC
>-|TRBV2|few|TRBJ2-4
CASSEAGGALGNIQYF
TGTGCCAGCAGTGAAGCTGGGGGGGCTTTGGGAAACATTCAGTACTTC
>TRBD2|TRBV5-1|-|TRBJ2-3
CASNPMSSGSGTQYF
TGCGCCAGCAACCCCATGTCTAGCGGGAGCGGTACGCAGTATTTT
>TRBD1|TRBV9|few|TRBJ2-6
CASSVTGGLAGANVLTF
TGTGCCAGCAGCGTGACAGGGGGTCTGGCTGGGGCCAACGTCCTGACTTTC
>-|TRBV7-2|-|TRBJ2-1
CASSPPVSGSYNEQFF
TGTGCCAGCAGCCCCCCTGTGTCCGGCTCCTACAATGAGCAGTTCTTC
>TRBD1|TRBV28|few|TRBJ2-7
CASSFGGQGSYEQYF
TGTGCCAGCAGTTTCGGGGGACAGGGATCCTACGAGCAGTACTTC
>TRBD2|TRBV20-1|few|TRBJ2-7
CSGTSGYEQYF
TGCAGTGGGACTAGCGGCTACGAGCAGTACTTC
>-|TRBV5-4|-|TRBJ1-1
CASRLTGMNTEAFF
TGTGCCAGCAGACTGACGGGGATGAACACTGAAGCTTTCTTT
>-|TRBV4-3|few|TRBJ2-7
CASRPEQYF
TGCGCCAGCAGACCCGAGCAGTACTTC
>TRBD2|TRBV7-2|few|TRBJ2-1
CASSPRTSDYNEQFF
TGTGCCAGCAGCCCAAGGACTAGCGACTACAATGAGCAGTTCTTC
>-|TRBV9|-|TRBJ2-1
CASSVVYGSEQFF
TGTGCCAGCAGCGTAGTCTATGGGAGCGAGCAGTTCTTC
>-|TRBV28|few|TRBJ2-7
CASSLIQGLTYEQYF
TGTGCCAGCAGTCTGATACAGGGCCTCACCTACGAGCAGTACTTC
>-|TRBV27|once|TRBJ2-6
CASSRTAVGYSGANVLTF
TGTGCCAGCAGCCGGACAGCCGTCGGTTACTCTGGGGCCAACGTCCTGACTTTC
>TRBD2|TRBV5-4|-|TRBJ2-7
CASSLPSGSYEQYF
TGTGCCAGCAGCTTGCCTAGCGGGAGCTACGAGCAGTACTTC
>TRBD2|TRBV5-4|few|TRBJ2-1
CASSLLVLAGVSNEQFF
TGTGCCAGCAGCTTGCTGGTACTAGCGGGAGTATCCAATGAGCAGTTCTTC
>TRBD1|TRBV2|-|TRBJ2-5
CASSEMGTGVETQYF
TGTGCCAGCAGTGAAATGGGGACAGGGGTAGAGACCCAGTACTTC
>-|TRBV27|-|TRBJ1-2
CASSLYDPGLSYGYTF
TGTGCCAGCAGTTTATACGATCCGGGACTAAGCTATGGCTACACCTTC
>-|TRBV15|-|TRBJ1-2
CATSPRLGLSGGGYGYTF
TGTGCCACCAGCCCAAGATTGGGCCTATCGGGCGGGGGCTATGGCTACACCTTC
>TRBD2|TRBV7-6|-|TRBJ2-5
CASSPETSQVTQYF
TGTGCCAGCAGTCCCGAGACTAGCCAAGTTACCCAGTACTTC
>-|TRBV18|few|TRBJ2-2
CASSPTRGLDTGELFF
TGTGCCAGCTCACCCACCAGGGGCCTCGACACCGGGGAGCTGTTTTTT
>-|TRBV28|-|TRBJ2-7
CASSPTLRYEQYF
TGTGCCAGCAGTCCCACCCTGAGATACGAGCAGTACTTC
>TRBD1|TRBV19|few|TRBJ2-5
CASSIGTGVAPQETQYF
TGTGCCAGTAGTATCGGGACAGGGGTCGCCCCTCAAGAGACCCAGTACTTC
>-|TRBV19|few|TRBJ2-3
CASSAQTRRGTDTQYF
TGTGCCAGTAGTGCCCAGACTAGAAGAGGCACAGATACGCAGTATTTT
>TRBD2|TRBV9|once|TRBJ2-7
CASSPRGGGSSSYEQYF
TGTGCCAGCAGCCCCCGTGGGGGAGGGTCTTCCTCCTACGAGCAGTACTTC
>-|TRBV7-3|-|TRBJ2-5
CASSQAPQETQYF
TGTGCCAGCAGCCAAGCCCCCCAAGAGACCCAGTACTTC
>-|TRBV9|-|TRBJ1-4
CASSTGGVGEKLFF
TGTGCCAGCAGTACAGGTGGCGTGGGTGAAAAACTGTTTTTT
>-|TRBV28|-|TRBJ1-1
CASNLPSLNTEAFF
TGTGCCAGCAACCTACCCTCCCTAAACACTGAAGCTTTCTTT
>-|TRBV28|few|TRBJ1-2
CASSLHGYTF
TGTGCCAGCAGTCTCCATGGCTACACCTTC
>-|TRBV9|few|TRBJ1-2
CASSVDGRGGYTF
TGTGCCAGCAGCGTAGATGGAAGGGGAGGCTACACCTTC
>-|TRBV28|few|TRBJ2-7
CASSQLAAGSYEQYF
TGTGCCAGCAGTCAACTAGCTGCTGGCTCCTACGAGCAGTACTTC
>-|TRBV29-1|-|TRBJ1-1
CSVGRDTEAFF
TGCAGCGTTGGCAGGGACACTGAAGCTTTCTTT
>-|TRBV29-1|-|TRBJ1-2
CSVELVGTSGYTF
TGCAGCGTTGAACTTGTAGGGACTTCGGGCTACACCTTC
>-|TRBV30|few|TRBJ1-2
CAWSPGGSYGYTF
TGTGCCTGGAGCCCCGGGGGGAGCTATGGCTACACCTTC
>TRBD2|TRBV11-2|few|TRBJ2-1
CASSFSGSTSGNEQFF
TGTGCCAGCAGCTTTAGCGGGAGTACCAGTGGGAATGAGCAGTTCTTC
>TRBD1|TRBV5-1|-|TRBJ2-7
CASSRQGSFYEQYF
TGCGCCAGCAGCAGACAGGGCTCCTTCTACGAGCAGTACTTC
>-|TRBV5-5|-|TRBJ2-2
CASSPRGTGELFF
TGTGCCAGCAGCCCCCGGGGCACCGGGGAGCTGTTTTTT
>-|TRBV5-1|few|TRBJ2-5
CASSLLGGLQETQYF
TGCGCCAGCAGCTTGTTGGGGGGGCTCCAAGAGACCCAGTACTTC
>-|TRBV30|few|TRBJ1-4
CAWSVKVGQSNEKLFF
TGTGCCTGGAGTGTAAAGGTCGGACAGTCTAATGAAAAACTGTTTTTT
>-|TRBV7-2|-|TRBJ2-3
CASSASWLPSTDTQYF
TGTGCCAGCAGCGCTAGTTGGCTACCTAGCACAGATACGCAGTATTTT
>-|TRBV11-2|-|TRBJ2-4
CASSFMTNIQYF
TGTGCCAGCAGCTTTATGACTAACATTCAGTACTTC
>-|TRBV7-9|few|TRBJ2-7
CASSQERMSYEQYF
TGCGCCAGCAGCCAAGAGAGGATGTCCTACGAGCAGTACTTC
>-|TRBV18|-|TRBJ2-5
CASSPGQKETQYF
TGTGCCAGCTCACCAGGGCAGAAAGAGACCCAGTACTTC
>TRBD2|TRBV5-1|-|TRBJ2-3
CASSTGLAESTDTQYF
TGCGCCAGCAGCACAGGACTAGCGGAGAGCACAGATACGCAGTATTTT
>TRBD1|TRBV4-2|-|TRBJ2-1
CASSQGDRTRGSYNEQFF
TGTGCCAGCAGCCAAGGGGACAGAACAAGGGGCTCCTACAATGAGCAGTTCTTC
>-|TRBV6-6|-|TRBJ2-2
CASSYQQGHTGELFF
TGTGCCAGCAGTTATCAACAGGGTCACACCGGGGAGCTGTTTTTT
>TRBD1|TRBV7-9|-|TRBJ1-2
CASSPRTGVYGYTF
TGTGCCAGCAGCCCACGGACAGGAGTATATGGCTACACCTTC
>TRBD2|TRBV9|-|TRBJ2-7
CASSPHTSGTYEQYF
TGTGCCAGCAGCCCGCACACTAGCGGAACCTACGAGCAGTACTTC
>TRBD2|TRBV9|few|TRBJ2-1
CASSAGLAGVNEQFF
TGTGCCAGCAGCGCGGGACTAGCGGGAGTTAATGAGCAGTTCTTC
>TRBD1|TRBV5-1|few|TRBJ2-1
CASSLVGQNTYNEQFF
TGCGCCAGCAGCTTGGTGGGACAGAACACCTACAATGAGCAGTTCTTC
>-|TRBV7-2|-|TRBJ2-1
CASRSRLRDEQFF
TGTGCCAGCAGATCCCGACTACGTGATGAGCAGTTCTTC